This entry concerns a single TCR beta chain. Its antigen has not been determined. Base quality data are lacking; no much larger clone is found one base away. The donors were included in the validation cohort of over a hundred subjects, a group kept apart from the approximately 670-subject first cohort. The method was the immunoSEQ multiplex PCR assay. Per the authors' processing: A statistical classification framework was built for diagnosing cytomegalovirus status from the catalog of TCR beta chain sequences. The clones in this table, taken by TCRdb from immuneACCESS, are in-frame only. Not every clone is retained; where verified, under half of the shortfall comes from an unresolved V gene, and the cause of the rest is unknown. That table is the source of V, J and clone size, and D and trimming were worked out from the DNA. Recorded for this sample are approximately 200,000 clones; roughly 81% of them occurred a single time. In total, the top ten clones hold around 1.2% of the sample.

The data stem from a study of cytomegalovirus exposure and HLA in healthy donors (dated by TCRdb to the late 2010s). Notes on the research overall: A later analysis indicated that the 120 validation repertoires were generated on the platform also employed for the 650 to 850 repertoires of the first cohort. The study was designed to test whether signatures of past pathogen exposure could be identified by cataloging public T cell receptors. Along with the approximately 650-subject first cohort, a separate validation cohort of over a hundred different subjects was used. The study combined high-throughput TCR immunosequencing, statistical association of individual TCRs with disease status, and machine learning to predict cytomegalovirus infection status. General findings and caveats noted by the study authors: According to the authors, the approach could potentially be generalized to other disease states and immunological phenotypes. Three of the identified cytomegalovirus-associated TCR beta chains were confirmed in vitro to be specific for cytomegalovirus antigens. The classifier was reported to diagnose cytomegalovirus status with high specificity and sensitivity in both the original cohort and the validation cohort. A later analysis lacked HLA typing for the validation cohort, so it scored co-occurrence in that cohort across all 110 or so repertoires. In the study, 150 to 200 TCR beta chains were listed as associated with cytomegalovirus. Subsequent analysis determined that TCRs grouped into clusters in the first cohort also showed a tendency toward co-occurrence across the roughly 120 validation repertoires, and approximately 93% of cluster scores exceeded 0. Across donors, most TCR sequences were observed very rarely, whereas some public TCRs were present in many individuals.

The CDR3 covers 18 residues, taking in both the cysteine and the phenylalanine. The only DNA kept is the CDR3, 54 bases in frame from the first base. The germline V gene gives CDR1 as MGHRA and CDR2 as YSYEKL. Trimmed from V: 2 bases; trimmed from J: 8 bases; junction bases lacking a gene match: 17. The sequence links TRBV4-1 to TRBJ1-4; 7 bases in the junction line up with TRBD1. This receptor was obtained from a woman aged 25 to 45 in good health and CMV-seronegative. Input material: PBMCs. In nucleotides, the sequence is TGCGCCAGCAGCCAACATTTAGATCGGAGGGGGCAGGGAGAAAAACTGTTTTTT. Its protein is CASSQHLDRRGQGEKLFF.